The entry below describes one TCR beta chain. Its recognized antigen is unknown. There are no base qualities to consult, and no much larger clone falls within one base. The data belong to a study of OX40 agonist ivuxolimab in advanced cancers. In terms of the full investigation: Ivuxolimab, which targeted the costimulatory receptor OX40 (CD134), was an agonistic, fully human IgG2 monoclonal antibody. The paper describes the monotherapy dose-escalation part (N ≈ 50 patients) of the phase I trial of ivuxolimab. Intravenous ivuxolimab was administered to patients every 2 weeks at six dose levels: 0.01, 0.1, 0.3, 1.5, 3 and 10 mg/kg. Prior anti-PD-1, anti-PD-L1 or anti-CTLA-4 therapy was permitted, and approximately 41% of dose-escalation patients had received checkpoint inhibitors. Of the approximately 50 patients in dose escalation, some 20 had hepatocellular carcinoma, some 15 had melanoma, 9 had renal cell carcinoma and 9 had head and neck cancer. Partial responses occurred in three dose-escalation patients: two with cutaneous melanoma and one with hepatocellular carcinoma. A male proportion of around 83% and a mean age of approximately 55 years, ranging from about 20 to 80, were recorded for the dose-escalation cohort. The purpose of peripheral TCRbeta sequencing was to test whether ivuxolimab changed TCR sequence diversity and led to clonal T-cell expansion.

To sequence the TCRbeta CDR3 region, genomic DNA was isolated from the sorted cells. TCRbeta CDR3 regions were sequenced using the immunoSEQ Assay. Held by TCRdb, this immuneACCESS table contains in-frame sequences only and omits some clones. Under half of the omission traces to an unresolved V gene where checked; the cause of the rest is unknown. The sample table holds about 73,000 clones, of which under 90% were seen once. The top ten constitute around 2.3% of the sample. The full study reports these points: Low levels of normalized T-cell clonal expansion were also seen in some patients who did not respond. The antigen specificity of the clonally expanded peripheral T cells was not determined. At doses of 0.1 to 3.0 mg/kg, clonal expansion of both CD4+ and CD8+ blood T cells was observed from baseline to week 6. After ivuxolimab, CD8+ T cells had more expanded clones than CD4+ T cells on average. Partial responders in the 0.1-3.0 mg/kg groups had among the lowest normalized peripheral clonal expansion, especially among CD8+ T cells.

V is reduced by 1 base and J by 5 bases, leaving a spacing of 6 bases between them. The CDR3 holds 13 amino acids from the cysteine to the phenylalanine. Only the CDR3 DNA is retained, 39 bases long and in frame from the first base. CDR1 SGHTA and CDR2 FQGNSA are derived from the germline V gene. The trial excluded patients who had a history of autoimmune disease or who were on systemic immunosuppression. Peripheral blood for TCR sequencing was collected from all dose cohorts at baseline, on cycle 4 day 1, and on cycle 7 day 1. The samples were drawn from a first-in-human, open-label, multicenter phase I dose-escalation trial of ivuxolimab. Adults with locally advanced or metastatic head and neck squamous cell, hepatocellular, melanoma or renal cell carcinoma were enrolled in the trial. CD4+ and CD8+ T cells were sorted separately from peripheral blood before TCR sequencing.

This specimen consisted of CD4+ or CD8+ T cells sorted from blood, obtained in a trial of the OX40 agonist ivuxolimab. This clonotype was sampled from an adult with an advanced solid tumor such as melanoma, head and neck, liver or kidney cancer. The sequence joins TRBV7-2 to TRBJ1-5; no D gene call is confident. The DNA reads TGTGCCAGCAGCTTAGGGGTTTATCAGCCCCAGCATTTT. It is translated as CASSLGVYQPQHF.